These 16 T cell receptor beta chains came from one sample sequenced in a study of cytomegalovirus exposure and HLA in healthy donors. Clones were read by immunoSEQ multiplex PCR, and TCRdb kept only the in-frame ones, dropping some. The data contain about 110,000 clones, under 85% of them singletons. The sequenced material came from PBMCs. These receptors were obtained from a woman in her late teens or twenties in good health and CMV-seronegative.

The J gene is TRBJ2-1, the V gene TRBV6-1; no reliable D call. V lost 4 bases to trimming and J lost 8 bases, with 9 bases between them. This CDR3 is built from 12 residues. Per the germline V gene, CDR1 is MNHNS and CDR2 is SASEGT. The CDR3 loop reads CASSAYKDEQFF. The CDR3 region has the DNA TGTGCCAGCAGTGCTTACAAAGATGAGCAGTTCTTC.

CDR3 in amino acids: CSVDPAGGQIPDTQYF. The DNA of the CDR3 is TGCAGCGTTGATCCAGCGGGGGGTCAAATCCCAGATACGCAGTATTTT. The chain combines TRBV29-1 with TRBJ2-3; the match to TRBD2 covers 9 bases. J gave up 4 bases and V 3 bases, and 11 bases lay outside the gene matches. CDR1 and CDR2 from the germline V gene are SQVTM and ANQGSEA. This CDR3 contains 16 residues.

This sequence joins TRBV29-1 and TRBJ2-3; TRBD2 is a possible D gene (5 bases). The V end lost 8 bases, the J end lost 3 bases, and 18 bases lay between the germline ends. CDR1 SQVTM and CDR2 ANQGSEA come from the germline V gene. The CDR3 consists of 14 residues. CDR3 loop: CSPNGNFITDTQYF. The CDR3 nucleotides read TGCAGCCCGAACGGGAATTTTATTACAGATACGCAGTATTTT.

This rearrangement joins TRBV10-3 to TRBJ1-6; 10 nucleotides agree with TRBD1. Trimming removed 8 bases from V and 9 bases from J; junction bases left unmatched: 10. Per the germline V gene, CDR1 is ENHRY and CDR2 is SYGVKD. CDR3 length equals 15 residues. Here the CDR3 reads CAIGGQGRSGSPLHF. The CDR3 DNA sequence: TGTGCCATCGGGGGACAGGGGCGTTCGGGTTCACCCCTCCACTTT.

The chain has TRBV28 and TRBJ1-6; D is unresolved. This CDR3 is 15 amino acids long. The V end was cut by 3 bases, the J end by 0 bases, with 6 bases between. CDR1 is MDHEN, CDR2 SYDVKM, per germline. The CDR3 DNA reads as TGTGCCAGCAGTTTCTCGGGCTCCTATAATTCACCCCTCCACTTT. Translating it yields CASSFSGSYNSPLHF.

The rearrangement joins TRBV10-2 to TRBJ1-1; 10 bases line up with TRBD1. Per germline, CDR1 WSHSY and CDR2 SAAADI. J gave up 3 bases and V 3 bases, and 7 bases lay outside the gene matches. This CDR3 is 16 amino acids long. CDR3 nucleotides: TGCGCCAGCAGTGACCCCTGGACAGGGGGAGACACTGAAGCTTTCTTT. Protein product: CASSDPWTGGDTEAFF.

The rearrangement uses TRBV5-1 and TRBJ2-5; no definite D call. Germline V gives CDR1 SGHRS, CDR2 YFSETQ. V lost 0 bases and J 5 bases, leaving 11 bases between the germline ends. CDR3 length: 14 amino acids. For the CDR3, the DNA is TGCGCCAGCAGCTTGGTTTTCAGTTGGGAGACCCAGTACTTC. Encoded protein: CASSLVFSWETQYF.

V and J are TRBV5-6 and TRBJ1-6; 9 bases are a match to TRBD1. With 2 bases clipped from V and 8 bases from J, the junction kept 2 bases outside the gene matches. Germline V gives CDR1 SGHDT, CDR2 YYEEEE. The length of the CDR3 is 14 residues. Here the CDR3 DNA reads TGTGCCAGCAGCTTACGACAGGGGGATTCACCCCTCCACTTT. Amino acid sequence: CASSLRQGDSPLHF.

The chain recombines TRBV15 with TRBJ1-5; unclear D gene. This CDR3 spans 14 amino acids. Trimming removed 1 base from V and 5 bases from J, with 9 bases in between. Looked up from germline, CDR1 is LNHNV and CDR2 is YYDKDF (reference sequence). The CDR3 is CATSRGSRDQPQHF. The CDR3 DNA follows: TGTGCCACCAGCAGAGGGTCTCGGGATCAGCCCCAGCATTTT.

J is TRBJ2-3 and V is TRBV5-1; 10 nucleotides line up with TRBD1. This CDR3 comprises 14 residues. Germline trimming cut 3 bases from V and 5 bases from J; bases unmatched to any gene: 3. Germline CDR1 SGHRS, CDR2 YFSETQ. CDR3 in DNA: TGCGCCAGCAGCTGGGACAGGGGACAAGATACGCAGTATTTT. Translated, it gives CASSWDRGQDTQYF.

The rearrangement uses TRBV27 and TRBJ1-1, with D unclear. Trimming took off 2 bases at V and 3 bases at J, with 13 bases between the two ends. CDR1 MNHEY and CDR2 SMNVEV come from the germline V gene (reference sequence). The CDR3 totals 15 residues. The CDR3 loop is CASSLKEGIYTEAFF. CDR3 coding DNA: TGTGCCAGCAGTTTAAAGGAGGGAATATACACTGAAGCTTTCTTT.

The V gene is TRBV7-7, the J gene TRBJ1-1; 10 positions agree with TRBD1. The CDR3 has 16 residues. Germline loops: CDR1 SSHAT, CDR2 FNYEAQ (reference sequence). J lost 3 bases, V lost 5 bases, and 9 bases had no gene match. CDR3 bases: TGTGCCAGCAGCATACCCGACAGGGGGCCCGACACTGAAGCTTTCTTT. Amino acid sequence: CASSIPDRGPDTEAFF.

CDR3 DNA sequence: TGTGCCAGTAGTATAGGGAACGAGGCATATTATAGCAATCAGCCCCAGCATTTT. Translation: CASSIGNEAYYSNQPQHF. The chain uses TRBV19 and TRBJ1-5; D remains unclear. Looked up from germline, CDR1 is LNHDA and CDR2 is SQIVND (reference sequence). This CDR3 has 18 residues. Deletions cut 1 base from V and 0 bases from J, with 16 bases between.

CDR3 in amino acids: CASQGVLGTGEYNSPLHF. The CDR3 nucleotides read TGTGCCAGCCAAGGTGTCTTAGGGACAGGGGAGTATAATTCACCCCTCCACTTT. The chain is built from TRBV19 and TRBJ1-6; 10 bases agree with TRBD1. The length of the CDR3 is 18 residues. V dropped 9 bases and J dropped 4; count of bases not matched to a gene: 15. Germline lookup yields CDR1 LNHDA and CDR2 SQIVND (reference sequence).

The chain has TRBV11-2 and TRBJ2-2, with a possible D match to TRBD1 (5 bases). Germline lookup yields CDR1 SGHAT and CDR2 FQNNGV. The CDR3 loop spans 16 amino acids. Deletions cut 1 base from V and 4 bases from J, with 13 bases between. The CDR3 DNA sequence: TGTGCCAGCAGCTTAGGACAGTCCTTAGTCACCGGGGAGCTGTTTTTT. As protein: CASSLGQSLVTGELFF.

The V call is TRBV5-4, the J call TRBJ2-2; D is possibly TRBD1 (5 bases). CDR3 length: 17 amino acids. CDR1 and CDR2 from the germline V gene are SGHNT and YYREEE (reference sequence). V lost 1 base, J lost 4 bases, and 17 bases lay in between. The CDR3 sequence: CASSLLLTVGSTGELFF. CDR3 sequence (DNA): TGTGCCAGCAGCTTGCTCCTGACAGTTGGATCCACCGGGGAGCTGTTTTTT.